Shown below are 29 T cell receptor beta chains from a single sample sequenced in a study of CD8+ T cells in alopecia areata. cDNA reverse transcribed from extracted RNA served as the sequencing template. Clones were sequenced by immunoSEQ multiplex PCR, and TCRdb holds only the in-frame ones, with some missing. The table lists about 300,000 clones, with no singletons. Cells that came from pooled cutaneous lymph nodes were sorted using CD4, CD8alpha, NKG2D, NKG2ACE and other markers. The specimen was CD4+ T cells sorted from a lymph node. Source of these receptors: a C3H/HeJ mouse with alopecia areata. Mouse MHC haplotype: H2-k.

This clone was detected only a few times. Germline and genes here are mouse. The CDR3 end falls 4 residues outside the read, so it is completed with the germline J gene. The chain is built from TRBV13-3 and TRBJ1-1; D is uncertain. The CDR3 loop spans 12 amino acids. Per germline, CDR1 NNHDY and CDR2 SYVADS. CDR3 DNA, as far as it was read: TGTGCCAGCAGTGATCCACAGCCA. Translation: CASSDPQP. The whole CDR3 protein reads CASSDPQPEVFF.

This clone occurred many times. Mouse names are used for the genes. CDR3 in amino acids: CASSLLGANSDYTF. Partial CDR3 DNA: TGTGCCAGCTCTCTCCTGGGCGCAAACTCC. The rearrangement uses TRBV12-1 and TRBJ1-2, with D uncertain. The read stops 4 residues short of the end of the CDR3; the missing end is completed from the germline J gene. This CDR3 is built from 14 residues. Germline assignment: CDR1 SGHSN and CDR2 HYEKVE. Trimming shortened V by 0 bases and J by 0 bases, and 7 bases separated the two germline ends.

This clone was picked up a small number of times. The genes are named according to mouse. The CDR3 end is not reached by the read, which stops 4 residues before it; the germline J gene fills it in. This chain connects TRBV13-1 to TRBJ1-2, with TRBD1 identical over 7 bases. Losses at the gene ends were 3 bases for V and 1 base for J; bases not matched to a gene: 3. The CDR3 has 14 residues. Germline V gene sequence: CDR1 NSHNY, CDR2 SYGAGN. CDR3 amino acids: CASSARDRNSDYTF. Incomplete CDR3 DNA: TGTGCCAGCAGTGCCCGGGACAGAAACTCC.

This clone turned up a few times. Gene names denote mouse genes. From the germline J gene comes the end of the CDR3, since the read stops 4 residues before it. The V call is TRBV17, the J call TRBJ2-5; TRBD1 matches at 9 bases. Per the germline V gene, CDR1 is MNHDT and CDR2 is YYDKIL. This CDR3 comprises 14 residues. The CDR3 region is CASSREGTGDTQYF. The part of the CDR3 DNA that was read is TGTGCTAGCAGTAGAGAGGGGACAGGGGAC.

Notes on this clone: Germline and genes here are mouse. The read ends 4 residues before the CDR3 terminus; that terminus is restored from the germline J gene. The chain uses TRBV19 and TRBJ2-1; 9 nucleotides align to TRBD1. The length of the CDR3 is 14 residues. Germline V gene sequence: CDR1 FNHDT, CDR2 SITEND (reference sequence). With 5 bases clipped from V and 5 bases from J, the junction kept 5 bases outside the gene matches. The CDR3 bases that were read are TGTGCCAGCAGCCACAGGGGGCGGGATGCT. It encodes CASSHRGRDA. The whole CDR3 protein reads CASSHRGRDAEQFF.

With respect to this clone: The genes are named according to mouse. The read terminates 4 residues ahead of where the CDR3 ends, so the germline J gene completes it. The chain recombines TRBV19 with TRBJ2-7, with a weak D call TRBD2 (7 bases). Trimming took off 3 bases at V and 3 bases at J, with 10 bases between the two ends. The CDR3 contains 13 residues. Germline lookup yields CDR1 FNHDT and CDR2 SITEND (reference sequence). This CDR3 reads CASSKGGVYEQYF. The CDR3 DNA, read in part, is TGTGCCAGCAGTAAGGGGGGCGTCTAT.

The table lists this clone with many counts. Gene labels here are mouse ones. The DNA ends 4 residues before the CDR3 does, and the rest of the CDR3 is filled in from the germline J gene. The chain recombines TRBV13-3 with TRBJ2-2, with D uncertain. With 6 bases removed from V and 1 base from J, the gap between germline ends came to 7 bases. The length of the CDR3 is 13 residues. Germline V gene lookup returns CDR1 NNHDY and CDR2 SYVADS. CDR3: CASKVVNTGQLYF. The covered CDR3 bases are TGTGCCAGCAAGGTAGTAAACACCGGG.

To note about this clone: Mouse names are used for the genes. The read comes to an end 4 residues before the CDR3 does, leaving the germline J gene to fill in the end. V usage is TRBV1 and J usage is TRBJ2-2, with D possibly being TRBD1 (5 bases). This CDR3 is 15 amino acids long. V was trimmed by 0 bases and J by 4 bases, leaving 9 bases between them. CDR1 and CDR2 (germline): NSQYPW, LRSPGD (reference sequence). The CDR3 DNA, read in part, is TGCACCTGCAGTGCAGATAAGGGGTCCACCGGG. This sequence encodes CTCSADKGSTG. The CDR3 in its entirety is CTCSADKGSTGQLYF. Based on the CDR3 plus reference TRBV1 and TRBJ2-2, the full variable domain is VTLLEQNPRWRLVPRGQAVNLRCILKNSQYPWMSWYQQDLQKQLQWLFTLRSPGDKEVKSLPGADYLATRVTDTELRLQVANMSQGRTLYCTCSADKGSTGQLYFGEGSKLTVL.

Details on this clone: Mouse germline and gene names are used. The read ends 4 residues early relative to the CDR3; the germline J gene fills the gap. Within the sample, other DNA sequences also encode this same CDR3. V usage is TRBV13-1 and J usage is TRBJ2-2, with D possibly being TRBD2 (6 bases). Germline V lookup: CDR1 NSHNY, CDR2 SYGAGN. The CDR3 is made up of 16 amino acids. V was clipped by 0 bases and J by 0 bases, with 9 bases between them. The chain's CDR3 is CASSDAGTSNTGQLYF. CDR3 DNA (partial): TGTGCCAGCAGTGATGCCGGGACTTCAAACACCGGG.

The sample holds a few counts of this clone. The gene symbols are mouse symbols. Coverage ceases 4 residues before the CDR3 finishes, and the germline J gene fills in the end. Additional DNA sequences in this sample encode the identical CDR3. This chain joins TRBV17 and TRBJ2-1, with D perhaps matching TRBD1 (6 bases). Trimming stripped 1 base from V and 1 base from J, with 8 bases between. Germline V lookup: CDR1 MNHDT, CDR2 YYDKIL. The CDR3 totals 15 residues. CDR3 protein: CASSRVGQNYAEQFF. The sequenced part of the CDR3 DNA is TGTGCTAGCAGTAGAGTCGGACAGAACTATGCT.

Details on this clone: The gene names here belong to mouse. The read falls 4 residues short of the CDR3 end, and the missing part is taken from the germline J gene. This rearrangement joins TRBV13-3 to TRBJ2-5; 12 bases map to TRBD2. CDR3 length: 15 residues. Germline-derived CDR1 and CDR2 are NNHDY and SYVADS. The CDR3 bases that were read are TGTGCCAGCAGTCTGACTGGGGGGGCGCCGGAC. It encodes CASSLTGGAPD. The whole CDR3 region reads CASSLTGGAPDTQYF.

A few counts support this clone. Gene names and germline match the mouse. The CDR3 goes on 4 residues after the read ends, and that part is filled in from the germline J gene. This chain links TRBV31 with TRBJ1-1; 7 nucleotides align to TRBD1. The germline V gene encodes CDR1 GKSSPN and CDR2 SITVG. This CDR3 comprises 11 residues. The V gene end was trimmed by 7 bases and the J gene end by 3 bases; junction bases not matched to a gene: 2. Incomplete CDR3 DNA: TGTGCCTATGGGACAGACACA. Residues: CAYGTDT. The whole CDR3 is CAYGTDTEVFF.

This clone has a handful of counts. Gene names and germline refer to mouse. The read terminates 4 residues before the CDR3 end, so the remaining end is supplied by the germline J gene. Other DNA sequences from this sample encode an identical CDR3 as well. The V and J genes are TRBV13-1 and TRBJ1-1; 8 positions match TRBD1. The germline gives CDR1 NSHNY, CDR2 SYGAGN. The CDR3 consists of 14 residues. Trimming removed 3 bases from V and 1 base from J; junction bases left unmatched: 2. The chain's CDR3 is CASSADRGNTEVFF. Partial CDR3 DNA: TGTGCCAGCAGTGCAGACAGGGGAAACACA.

Details on this clone: The genes are named according to mouse. Read data end 4 residues before the CDR3 end; the end is taken from the germline J gene. The chain employs TRBV31 and TRBJ2-2; 7 bases match TRBD1. This CDR3 region has 15 residues. Germline CDR1 is GKSSPN and CDR2 is SITVG. J lost 4 bases, V lost 2 bases, and 7 bases had no gene match. The CDR3 region is CAWSSGTVGTGQLYF. The part of the CDR3 DNA that was read is TGTGCCTGGAGTTCCGGGACAGTGGGCACCGGG.

This clone was detected only a few times. The gene names given are mouse names. The read gets to within 4 residues of the CDR3 end, and the germline J gene fills in the rest. The rearrangement links TRBV13-2 to TRBJ2-7; D ambiguous. Germline lookup yields CDR1 NNHNN and CDR2 SYGAGS (reference sequence). This CDR3 contains 10 residues. The CDR3 bases that were read are TGTGCCAGCGGCCAATAT. Amino acid sequence: CASGQY. The whole CDR3 region reads CASGQYEQYF.

Regarding this clone: Gene names are mouse gene names. Sequencing ends 4 residues short of the CDR3 end; the germline J gene provides the rest. The J gene is TRBJ1-2, the V gene TRBV13-1; no clear D gene. This CDR3 is 15 amino acids long. The V end lost 2 bases, the J end lost 0 bases, and 11 bases lay between the germline ends. Germline assignment: CDR1 NSHNY and CDR2 SYGAGN. CDR3 DNA, as far as it was read: TGTGCCAGCAGTGAGCAACACCAATCAAACTCC. Amino acids: CASSEQHQSNS. The whole CDR3 sequence is CASSEQHQSNSDYTF.

This clone has more than one count but fewer than ten. These gene names are mouse names. The read is 4 residues too short to cover the CDR3 end, so that end is filled in from the germline J gene. The J gene is TRBJ2-1, the V gene TRBV2; 7 bases line up with TRBD1. Germline lookup yields CDR1 LGHNA and CDR2 YSYQKL. The CDR3 runs to 16 residues. Trimming took 2 bases from V and 5 from J; bases not matched to a gene: 9. Incomplete CDR3 DNA: TGTGCCAGCAGCCAAAATCTACAGGGGAGAGATGCT. It encodes CASSQNLQGRDA. The whole CDR3 region reads CASSQNLQGRDAEQFF.

A few counts support this clone. Any gene name here is a mouse gene name. The read terminates 4 residues before the CDR3 end, so the remaining end is supplied by the germline J gene. This chain connects TRBV19 to TRBJ2-5; 10 bases agree with TRBD2. V was pared by 2 bases and J by 0 bases, with 3 bases of the junction left unmatched. In germline, CDR1 is FNHDT, CDR2 SITEND (reference sequence). The CDR3 covers 16 residues. The CDR3 here is CASSIGLGDNQDTQYF. CDR3 DNA (partial): TGTGCCAGCAGTATTGGACTGGGGGATAACCAAGAC.

This clone was recorded a few times. The listed genes are named as in mouse. Read data end 4 residues before the CDR3 end; the end is taken from the germline J gene. This chain connects TRBV17 to TRBJ2-4, with D uncertain. The CDR3 has 15 amino acids. Germline CDR1 MNHDT, CDR2 YYDKIL. V was cut by 0 bases and J by 0 bases, with 7 bases left in between. The sequenced CDR3 bases are TGTGCTAGCAGTAGAGACGAGGGTAGTCAAAAC. Translating it yields CASSRDEGSQN. The whole CDR3 sequence reads CASSRDEGSQNTLYF.

To note about this clone: The germline and genes are mouse ones. The CDR3 goes on 3 residues after the read ends, and that part is filled in from the germline J gene. Other DNA sequences in the sample encode the same CDR3. The chain uses TRBV1 and TRBJ1-6; D is unclear. TRBJ1-6 carries the ORF label, with uncertain function. This CDR3 comprises 13 residues. In germline, CDR1 is NSQYPW, CDR2 LRSPGD (reference sequence). Deletions cut 3 bases from V and 5 bases from J, with 5 bases between. The CDR3 bases that were read are TGCACCTGCAGTGCTAGGGATAATTCGCCC. Its translation is CTCSARDNSP. The CDR3, in full, reads CTCSARDNSPLYF.

Of note for this clone: Gene names refer to mouse genes. Read data end 4 residues before the CDR3 end; the end is taken from the germline J gene. The chain recombines TRBV13-1 with TRBJ2-1; D is ambiguous. Looked up from germline, CDR1 is NSHNY and CDR2 is SYGAGN. Trimming removed 1 base at V and 4 bases at J, with 6 bases between. The CDR3 is made up of 13 amino acids. The DNA read from the CDR3 is TGTGCCAGCAGTGATCCCCAGTATGCT. Protein sequence: CASSDPQYA. The whole CDR3 protein is CASSDPQYAEQFF.

In the case of this clone: Gene names follow the mouse nomenclature. The read halts 4 residues ahead of the CDR3 end, with the missing end drawn from the germline J gene. The gene calls are TRBV13-1 and TRBJ1-2, with D possibly matching TRBD1 (5 bases). The V end lost 0 bases, the J end lost 0 bases, and 9 bases lay between the germline ends. Germline V CDR1 and CDR2: NSHNY, SYGAGN. This CDR3 spans 15 amino acids. CDR3 region: CASSDGVGANSDYTF. CDR3 DNA (partial): TGTGCCAGCAGTGATGGGGTGGGGGCAAACTCC.

Regarding this clone: Germline and genes: mouse. The CDR3 extends 4 residues past the end of the read, so its final part is completed from the germline J gene. This sequence joins TRBV1 and TRBJ2-2, with a possible D match to TRBD1 (6 bases). The CDR3 sequence is 14 residues long. The germline gives CDR1 NSQYPW, CDR2 LRSPGD (reference sequence). V lost 0 bases to trimming and J lost 6 bases, with 8 bases between them. The CDR3 reads CTCSADRTAGQLYF. CDR3 DNA, as far as it was read: TGCACCTGCAGTGCAGATCGGACAGCCGGG.

This clone appeared a few times. Gene names denote mouse genes. The CDR3 goes on 4 residues after the read ends, and that part is filled in from the germline J gene. The J gene is TRBJ2-2, the V gene TRBV14; 7 nucleotides agree with TRBD2. The CDR3 is 15 amino acids. The germline CDR1 and CDR2 sequences are SGHDT and FRDEAV. V dropped 3 bases and J dropped 0; count of bases not matched to a gene: 2. The CDR3 bases that were read are TGTGCCAGCAGTTCTGGGGGTGCAAACACCGGG. Encoded protein: CASSSGGANTG. In full, the CDR3 is CASSSGGANTGQLYF.

This clone has more than one count but fewer than ten. Gene names refer to mouse genes. The missing CDR3 end, 4 residues past where the read stops, is filled in from the germline J gene. Additional DNA sequences in this sample encode the identical CDR3. J is TRBJ2-1 and V is TRBV13-1, with 8 nucleotides matching TRBD2. V lost 0 bases, J lost 2 bases, and 1 base stayed unmatched. The CDR3 contains 15 residues. The germline V gene encodes CDR1 NSHNY and CDR2 SYGAGN. CDR3 in amino acids: CASSDVGGDYAEQFF. The CDR3 DNA, read in part, is TGTGCCAGCAGTGATGTTGGGGGGGACTATGCT.

The table lists this clone with a few counts. Genes and germline are mouse. The read comes to an end 4 residues before the CDR3 does, leaving the germline J gene to fill in the end. The genes are TRBV31 and TRBJ2-2; D not certain. From germline, CDR1 is GKSSPN and CDR2 SITVG. The V end was cut by 5 bases, the J end by 1 base, with 5 bases between. This CDR3 region has 12 residues. CDR3 loop: CAWDKNTGQLYF. Incomplete CDR3 DNA: TGTGCCTGGGACAAAAACACCGGG.

This clone was found a few times. Gene names and germline match the mouse. Coverage ceases 4 residues before the CDR3 finishes, and the germline J gene fills in the end. The chain uses TRBV1 and TRBJ2-5; 9 bases are a match to TRBD1. The germline V gene encodes CDR1 NSQYPW and CDR2 LRSPGD (reference sequence). This CDR3 has 14 residues. CDR3 region: CTCSAGQGWDTQYF. The DNA read from the CDR3 is TGCACCTGCAGTGCTGGACAGGGGTGGGAC.

This clone occurred a few times. Each gene name is a mouse one. Incomplete CDR3 DNA: TGTGCCAGCAGCCAAGAAGCTGGGGGGGGCTATGCT. This translates into CASSQEAGGGYA. The whole CDR3 is CASSQEAGGGYAEQFF. The V gene is TRBV5, the J gene TRBJ2-1; the match to TRBD2 covers 9 bases. The observed sequence ends 4 residues before the CDR3 terminus, with the missing tail filled in from the germline J gene. The CDR3 is 16 amino acids. V shed 0 bases, J shed 3 bases, and the junction held 3 bases outside the gene matches. Germline V gives CDR1 LGHNA, CDR2 YNLKQL (reference sequence).

In the case of this clone: Genes and germline are mouse. CDR3 region: CAWSPQGDGNSDYTF. CDR3 DNA, as far as it was read: TGTGCCTGGAGTCCCCAGGGAGATGGGAACTCC. This chain links TRBV31 with TRBJ1-2, with D possibly being TRBD1 (5 bases). The read terminates 4 residues ahead of where the CDR3 ends, so the germline J gene completes it. Germline V gene data show CDR1 as GKSSPN and CDR2 as SITVG. V shed 1 base and J shed 2 bases, with 14 bases lying between them. The CDR3 spans 15 residues.